This T cell receptor beta chain derives from a study of liver allograft versus peripheral blood T cells. For the study at large: Transplanted livers held T cell receptor repertoires, and these were compared with repertoires in recipients' peripheral blood.

Regarding the study as a whole: The authors reported that T cell receptor repertoires inside liver allografts differed from those in peripheral blood.

This clonotype came up many times. Antigen unknown. This CDR3 region has 14 residues. With V trimmed by 4 bases and J by 13 bases, 12 bases remained unmatched. CDR1 is ENHRY and CDR2 is SYGVKD in the germline V gene. TCRdb fed the reads into MiXCR, producing one record per CDR3 protein. The sample lists around 17,000 distinct CDR3 sequences; roughly a fifth were seen once. The receptor's source is a human patient who had a liver transplant. Some T cells could come from the graft donor. The rearrangement joins TRBV10-3 to TRBJ1-2; 10 nucleotides match TRBD1. DNA of the CDR3: TGTGCCATCAGTGTAAAATTGGACAGGGGGAAGGTCACCTTC. Translated, it gives CAISVKLDRGKVTF.